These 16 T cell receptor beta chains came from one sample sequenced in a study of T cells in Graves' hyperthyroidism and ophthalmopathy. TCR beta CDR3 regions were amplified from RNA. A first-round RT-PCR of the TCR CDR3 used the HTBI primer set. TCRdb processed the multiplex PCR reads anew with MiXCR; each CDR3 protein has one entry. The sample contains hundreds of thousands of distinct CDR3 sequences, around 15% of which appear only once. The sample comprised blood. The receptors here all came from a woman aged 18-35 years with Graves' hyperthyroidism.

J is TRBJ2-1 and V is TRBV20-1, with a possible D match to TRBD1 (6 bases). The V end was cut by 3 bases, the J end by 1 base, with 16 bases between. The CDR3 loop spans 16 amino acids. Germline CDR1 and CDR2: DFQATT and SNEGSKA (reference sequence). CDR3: CSARFAQGPSYNEQFF. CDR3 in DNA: TGCAGTGCTAGGTTTGCGCAGGGGCCTTCCTACAATGAGCAGTTCTTC.

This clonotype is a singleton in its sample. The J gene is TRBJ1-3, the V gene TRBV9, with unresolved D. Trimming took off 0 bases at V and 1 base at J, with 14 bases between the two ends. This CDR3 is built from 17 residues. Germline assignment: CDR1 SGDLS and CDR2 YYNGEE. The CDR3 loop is CASSVVAGPLSGNTIYF. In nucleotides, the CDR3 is TGTGCCAGCAGCGTAGTAGCCGGACCCCTGTCTGGAAACACCATATATTTT.

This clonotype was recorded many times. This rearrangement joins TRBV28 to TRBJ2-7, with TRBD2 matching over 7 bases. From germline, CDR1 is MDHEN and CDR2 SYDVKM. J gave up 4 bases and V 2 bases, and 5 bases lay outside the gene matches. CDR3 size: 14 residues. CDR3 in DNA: TGTGCCAGCAGTTTAAGGTGGGGGGGGTACGAGCAGTACTTC. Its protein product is CASSLRWGGYEQYF. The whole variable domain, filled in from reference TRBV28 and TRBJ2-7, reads DVKVTQSSRYLVKRTGEKVFLECVQDMDHENMFWYRQDPGLGLRLIYFSYDVKMKEKGDIPEGYSVSREKKERFSLILESASTNQTSMYLCASSLRWGGYEQYFGPGTRLTVT.

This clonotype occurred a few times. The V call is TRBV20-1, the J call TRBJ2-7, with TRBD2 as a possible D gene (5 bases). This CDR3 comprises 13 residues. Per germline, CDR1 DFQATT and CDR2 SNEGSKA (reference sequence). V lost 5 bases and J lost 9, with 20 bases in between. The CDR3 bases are TGCAGTGCTCCGTGGGAGAGATCCGACGGGCAGTACTTC. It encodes CSAPWERSDGQYF.

Here the CDR3 reads CASSFLDRDTEAFF. CDR3 DNA: TGTGCCAGCAGCTTCTTGGACAGGGACACTGAAGCTTTCTTT. The V gene is TRBV11-3, the J gene TRBJ1-1; 8 nucleotides line up with TRBD1. CDR1 is SGHNT, CDR2 YENEEA, per germline. This CDR3 is built from 14 residues. The V segment lost 3 bases and the J segment 3 bases; nucleotides outside the gene matches: 3.

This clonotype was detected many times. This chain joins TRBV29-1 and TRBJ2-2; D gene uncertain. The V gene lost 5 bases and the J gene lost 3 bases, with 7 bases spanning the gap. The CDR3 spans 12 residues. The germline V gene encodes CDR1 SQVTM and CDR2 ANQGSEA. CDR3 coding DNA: TGCAGCGTTCAAAGGTACACCGGGGAGCTGTTTTTT. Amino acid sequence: CSVQRYTGELFF.

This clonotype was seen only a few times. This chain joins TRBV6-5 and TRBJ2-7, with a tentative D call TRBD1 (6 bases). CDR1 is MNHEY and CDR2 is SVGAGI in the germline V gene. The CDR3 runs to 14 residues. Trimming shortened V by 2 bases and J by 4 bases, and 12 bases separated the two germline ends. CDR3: CASSYLQGQYEQYF. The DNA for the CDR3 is TGTGCCAGCAGTTACCTACAGGGTCAATACGAGCAGTACTTC.

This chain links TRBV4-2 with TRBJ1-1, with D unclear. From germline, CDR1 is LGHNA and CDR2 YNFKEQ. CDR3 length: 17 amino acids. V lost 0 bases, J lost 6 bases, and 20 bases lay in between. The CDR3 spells CASSQDVGWGSGAEAFF. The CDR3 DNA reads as TGTGCCAGCAGCCAAGACGTTGGTTGGGGATCGGGCGCTGAAGCTTTCTTT.

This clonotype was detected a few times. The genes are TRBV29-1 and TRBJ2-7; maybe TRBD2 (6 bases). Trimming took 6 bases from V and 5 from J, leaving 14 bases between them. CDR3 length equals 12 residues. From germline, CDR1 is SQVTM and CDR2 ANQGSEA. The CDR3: CSVLTSIHEQYF. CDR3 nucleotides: TGCAGCGTACTGACTAGTATCCACGAGCAGTACTTC.

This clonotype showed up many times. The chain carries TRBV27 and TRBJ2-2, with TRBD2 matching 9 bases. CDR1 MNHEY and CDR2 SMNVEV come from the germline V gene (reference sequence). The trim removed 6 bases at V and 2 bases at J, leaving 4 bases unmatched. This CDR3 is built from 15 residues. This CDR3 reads CASSPRGGNTGELFF. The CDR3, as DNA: TGTGCCAGCAGCCCGCGGGGGGGAAACACCGGGGAGCTGTTTTTT.

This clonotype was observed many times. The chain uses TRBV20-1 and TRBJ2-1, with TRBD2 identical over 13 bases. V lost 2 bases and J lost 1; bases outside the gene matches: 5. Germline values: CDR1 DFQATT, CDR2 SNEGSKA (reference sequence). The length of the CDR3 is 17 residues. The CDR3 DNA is TGCAGTGCTAGATCACTAGCGGGAGGGCCATCCTACAATGAGCAGTTCTTC. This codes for CSARSLAGGPSYNEQFF.

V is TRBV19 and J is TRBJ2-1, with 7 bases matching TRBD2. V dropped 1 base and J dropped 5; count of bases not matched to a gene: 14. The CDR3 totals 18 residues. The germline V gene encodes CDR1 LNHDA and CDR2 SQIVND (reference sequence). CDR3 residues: CASSIGGGRVLTHNEQFF. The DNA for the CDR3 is TGTGCCAGTAGTATAGGGGGGGGTCGTGTTTTGACCCACAATGAGCAGTTCTTC.

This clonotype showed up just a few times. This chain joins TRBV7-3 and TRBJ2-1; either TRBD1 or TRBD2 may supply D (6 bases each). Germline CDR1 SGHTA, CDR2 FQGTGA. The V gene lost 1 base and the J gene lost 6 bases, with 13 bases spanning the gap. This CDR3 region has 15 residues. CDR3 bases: TGTGCCAGCAGCTTAAGGGGGGCGGGGTCCAATGAGCAGTTCTTC. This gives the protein CASSLRGAGSNEQFF.

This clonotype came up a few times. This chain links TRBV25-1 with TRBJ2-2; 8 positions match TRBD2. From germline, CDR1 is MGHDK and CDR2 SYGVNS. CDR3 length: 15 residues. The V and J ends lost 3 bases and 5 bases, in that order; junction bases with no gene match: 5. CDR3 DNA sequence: TGTGCCAGCAGTGAGCCCGGGAGGGAAACCGGGGAGCTGTTTTTT. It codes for CASSEPGRETGELFF.

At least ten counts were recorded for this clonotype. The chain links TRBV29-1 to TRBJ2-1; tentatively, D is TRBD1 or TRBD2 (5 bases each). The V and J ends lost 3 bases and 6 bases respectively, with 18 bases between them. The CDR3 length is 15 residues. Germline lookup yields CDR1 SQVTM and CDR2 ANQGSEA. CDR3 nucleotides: TGCAGCGTTGATCCGACCCGGGGCAGTCCCAATGAGCAGTTCTTC. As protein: CSVDPTRGSPNEQFF.

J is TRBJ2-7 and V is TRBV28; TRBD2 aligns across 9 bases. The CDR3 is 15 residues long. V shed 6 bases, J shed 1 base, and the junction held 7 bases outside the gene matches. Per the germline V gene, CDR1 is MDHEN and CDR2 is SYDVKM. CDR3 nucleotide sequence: TGTGCCAGCAGCCGGGGCGGGGGGGGTTCCTACGAGCAGTACTTC. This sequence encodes CASSRGGGGSYEQYF.